This T cell receptor beta chain was retrieved from a study of cytomegalovirus exposure and HLA in healthy donors. Study summary: Genotyping showed around four fifths of 350 to 400 donors falling in the Caucasian-associated ancestry cluster.

A multiplex PCR was run with 60 Vbeta primers and 13 Jbeta primers. The table came from immunoSEQ multiplex PCR; TCRdb's copy has only in-frame clones and leaves some out. Counted here are about 98,000 clones, over 60% occurring once; the ten biggest clones make up approximately 8.4%. The ends were cut back, 3 bases at V and 5 bases at J, with 8 bases in the middle. This CDR3 has 14 amino acids. Germline V gives CDR1 ENHRY, CDR2 SYGVKD. Comment on this clone: Its target is unknown.

Study-level points and caveats: Another analysis was done later, and it associated 16,951 TCR beta sequences with HLA alleles at 0.05 false discovery rate.

J is TRBJ1-6 and V is TRBV10-3; a weak D match, TRBD1 (5 bases). This clonotype was sampled from a human donor in good health. Material for sequencing was PBMCs. CDR3 region: CAISEGVNNSPLHF. For the CDR3, the DNA is TGTGCCATCAGTGAAGGGGTTAATAATTCACCCCTCCACTTT.